This record looks at one T cell receptor (beta chain) sequence and its context. What this receptor recognizes is not known. Within one base of it there is no much larger clone, and no base qualities were kept. This entry is derived from a study of blood T cell repertoires in COVID-19 (dated by TCRdb to 2020 to 2022). With regard to the full study: The collaborator samples originated in the United States, Italy and Spain and spanned the acute and convalescent phases of COVID-19. The material from the prospective study consisted of cDNA or gDNA derived from T cells, B-cell-depleted T cells, or PBMCs. The dataset comprised deeply sampled blood TCRbeta repertoires from subjects exposed to, actively infected with, or recovered from COVID-19. The repertoires were released in a freely available public database intended as a resource for research on the immune response to SARS-CoV-2. Samples were obtained from the ongoing ImmuneRACE study (first 160 participants) and from over 1,000 subjects provided by 6 global collaborators. The sample metadata nearly always contained a de-identified subject ID, COVID-19 status, age in years and sex. Where available, HLA class I and class II types were taken from metadata supplied by the sample provider and were not determined by assay-based typing.

General study outcomes and caveats: Clinical and demographic metadata were provided uncurated, with the amount varying by source and participant.

The immunoSEQ Assay, a bias-controlled multiplex PCR, was used to amplify TCRbeta CDR3 regions from genomic DNA. Processing in the source paper ran as follows. The number of nucleated cells in each sample was estimated by amplification of reference gene primers within the assay. To quantify the absolute abundance of each unique TCRbeta CDR3 rearrangement, sequence reads were collapsed and filtered. For each sample, productive Simpson clonality was calculated by taking the square root of Simpson's diversity index across productive rearrangements. TCRdb obtained this table from immuneACCESS and retained in-frame rearrangements with V and J assigned. These tables miss some clones; where compared with another copy, unresolved V genes account for less than half of the shortfall, and the remainder is unexplained. Clonal size and the V and J genes are those of that table, whereas D and trimming came from the DNA. This sample lists tens of thousands of clones; roughly 87% were detected once. The leading ten clones occupy around 2.9% of the sample.

CDR1 is given as SNHLY and CDR2 as FYNNEI, both from the germline V gene. Taken from cysteine to phenylalanine, the CDR3 has 15 residues. Only CDR3 DNA remains: 45 bases, in frame from the first base. V loses 4 bases, J loses 0 bases, and the germline ends lie 10 bases apart. Whole blood was collected in K2EDTA tubes by collaborating institutions according to the institutions' own protocols. For TCRbeta analysis, collaborators shipped samples as frozen whole blood, isolated PBMCs, or DNA extracted from either of those sample types. The source is a man aged 80 or over with acute or convalescent COVID-19. The chain is assembled from TRBV2 and TRBJ2-1; TRBD1 is a possible D gene, resting on 5 matching bases. The material sequenced was peripheral blood. The CDR3 protein sequence reads: CASSGTGSSYNEQFF. The nucleotide sequence is TGTGCCAGCAGTGGTACAGGCAGCTCCTACAATGAGCAGTTCTTC.